This TCR beta chain was retrieved from a study of blood T cell repertoires in COVID-19. The wider study: The study drew acute and convalescent COVID-19 samples from the United States, Italy and Spain.

Source study methods: Reference gene primer amplification in the assay estimated nucleated cell counts. Sequencing used immunoSEQ multiplex PCR; TCRdb keeps in-frame clones, though not all of them. The V and J calls and the clone size are those of that table, but D and trimming were determined from the DNA. Seen here are 200,000 to 250,000 clones, over 80% observed once, and the top ten hold around 3.6%. Those who participated ranged in age from roughly 18 to 100 years and resided in some 24 US areas. Donors were grouped by their self-reported clinical history. V was pared by 3 bases and J by 4 bases, with 14 bases of the junction left unmatched. This CDR3 spans 17 amino acids. Looked up from germline, CDR1 is SGHNT and CDR2 is YYREEE (reference sequence).

V gene TRBV5-4 combines with J gene TRBJ2-3, with TRBD2 matching 7 bases. The sequenced material came from PBMCs or T cells enriched from blood (not recorded which). This receptor was taken from a woman in her 30s who had been exposed to COVID-19. The DNA for the CDR3 is TGTGCCAGCAGCTCCATGATGGTTGCGGGAGCCTCAGATACGCAGTATTTT. Translated: CASSSMMVAGASDTQYF.